The next 30 T cell receptor beta chains were all read from a single sample in a study of T cell changes during pregnancy in multiple sclerosis. Generated by immunoSEQ multiplex PCR, the TCRdb table keeps only in-frame clones and is missing some. The sample lists approximately 70,000 clones, 85% to 95% seen once, with 0.95% to 1.5% in the top ten. This specimen consisted of peripheral blood, obtained in the third trimester of pregnancy. The receptor set was obtained from a female donor with multiple sclerosis, enrolled in a pregnancy study.

The genes are TRBV11-2 and TRBJ2-7; TRBD1 agrees at 8 bases. The germline V gene encodes CDR1 SGHAT and CDR2 FQNNGV. V dropped 5 bases and J dropped 3; count of bases not matched to a gene: 9. The CDR3 loop spans 15 amino acids. The CDR3 DNA follows: TGTGCCAGCAGCCCAGCAAAAACAGGGGGCTACGAGCAGTACTTC. It specifies CASSPAKTGGYEQYF.

The genes are TRBV4-2 and TRBJ2-3; either TRBD1 or TRBD2 may supply D (9 bases each). Trimming removed 6 bases from V and 2 bases from J, with 30 bases in between. The CDR3 covers 20 residues. From germline, CDR1 is LGHNA and CDR2 YNFKEQ. The CDR3 reads CASRETQGAAGGLVTDTQYF. CDR3 DNA: TGTGCCAGCAGGGAGACACAGGGGGCCGCGGGAGGGCTGGTCACAGATACGCAGTATTTT.

V usage is TRBV5-6 and J usage is TRBJ2-7, with a possible D match to TRBD2 (6 bases). The CDR3 consists of 13 residues. Germline CDR1 reads SGHDT; CDR2 reads YYEEEE. V lost 4 bases, J lost 7 bases, and 15 bases lay in between. CDR3 loop: CASSQTSFKEQYF. DNA for the CDR3: TGTGCCAGCAGCCAAACTAGCTTTAAAGAGCAGTACTTC.

The count of this clone is one. CDR3 protein: CASSFFGTGLISDEQYF. For the CDR3, the DNA is TGTGCCAGCAGTTTTTTCGGGACAGGTCTTATCAGTGACGAGCAGTACTTC. The chain has TRBV28 and TRBJ2-7; 8 positions agree with TRBD1. This CDR3 is built from 17 residues. Trimming took 3 bases from V and 5 from J; bases not matched to a gene: 15. CDR1 is MDHEN and CDR2 is SYDVKM in the germline V gene.

The V call is TRBV28, the J call TRBJ1-4; D ambiguous. The CDR3 sequence is 16 residues long. Germline V gene sequence: CDR1 MDHEN, CDR2 SYDVKM. Trimming shortened V by 6 bases and J by 0 bases, and 14 bases separated the two germline ends. The CDR3 DNA reads as TGTGCCAGCAGCTTTCAAGTAGACACAACTAATGAAAAACTGTTTTTT. Translated: CASSFQVDTTNEKLFF.

This clone was recorded once. J is TRBJ2-2 and V is TRBV7-3, with 7 bases identical to TRBD1. V lost 3 bases to trimming and J lost 1 base; unmatched junction nucleotides: 14. Germline V CDR1 and CDR2: SGHTA, FQGTGA. The CDR3 covers 19 residues. The CDR3 DNA follows: TGTGCCAGCAGCTTTCTACCCTCGACAGGGTCGGGGAACACCGGGGAGCTGTTTTTT. Amino acid sequence: CASSFLPSTGSGNTGELFF.

CDR3 amino acids: CASSLGGLQPQHF. The CDR3 DNA reads TGTGCCAGCAGTTTAGGGGGGTTACAGCCCCAGCATTTT. The genes are TRBV27 and TRBJ1-5; tentatively, D is TRBD1 (5 bases). Trimming stripped 2 bases from V and 7 bases from J, with 9 bases between. Germline CDR1 MNHEY, CDR2 SMNVEV (reference sequence). There are 13 residues in the CDR3.

V is TRBV7-9 and J is TRBJ1-2, with D hard to call. V lost 5 bases and J lost 5, with 9 bases in between. Germline V gene sequence: CDR1 SEHNR, CDR2 FQNEAQ (reference sequence). CDR3 length equals 12 residues. The CDR3: CASSQERYGYTF. CDR3 bases: TGTGCCAGCAGCCAGGAACGTTATGGCTACACCTTC.

The chain couples TRBV2 to TRBJ2-7; 7 nucleotides line up with TRBD2. The CDR3 consists of 12 residues. CDR1 is SNHLY and CDR2 is FYNNEI in the germline V gene. V lost 6 bases, J lost 11 bases, and 10 bases stayed unmatched. DNA of the CDR3: TGTGCCAGCAGGGTACAGGTTGGGGGGGAGTACTTC. This encodes CASRVQVGGEYF.

CDR3 amino acids: CASSYSSGNQETQYF. CDR3 DNA: TGTGCCAGCAGTTACTCGAGCGGTAACCAAGAGACCCAGTACTTC. The chain is built from TRBV6-5 and TRBJ2-5; weak D call: TRBD2 (5 bases). Germline CDR1 MNHEY, CDR2 SVGAGI. V lost 0 bases and J lost 0, with 8 bases in between. This CDR3 contains 15 residues.

CDR3 loop: CASSLAGQINTGELFF. CDR3 nucleotide sequence: TGCGCCAGCAGCTTGGCCGGACAGATTAACACCGGGGAGCTGTTTTTT. The chain recombines TRBV5-1 with TRBJ2-2; TRBD1 might be the D (6 bases). CDR3 length equals 16 residues. With 0 bases removed from V and 2 bases from J, the gap between germline ends came to 11 bases. The V gene's germline CDR1 is SGHRS and CDR2 YFSETQ. The full variable domain, with the rest looked up from reference TRBV5-1 and TRBJ2-2, is KAGVTQTPRYLIKTRGQQVTLSCSPISGHRSVSWYQQTPGQGLQFLFEYFSETQRNKGNFPGRFSGRQFSNSRSEMNVSTLELGDSALYLCASSLAGQINTGELFFGEGSRLTVL.

The chain carries TRBV19 and TRBJ2-1, with 9 nucleotides matching TRBD2. This CDR3 comprises 14 residues. Germline lookup yields CDR1 LNHDA and CDR2 SQIVND (reference sequence). The junction had 9 bases not matched to a gene; V was cut back by 7 bases and J by 8 bases. The CDR3 sequence: CASIPGLALYEQFF. The CDR3 DNA reads as TGTGCCAGTATTCCGGGACTAGCCCTCTATGAGCAGTTCTTC.

The rearrangement uses TRBV30 and TRBJ1-4; possibly TRBD1 for D (5 bases). V shed 2 bases and J shed 4 bases, with 14 bases lying between them. There are 15 residues in the CDR3. The germline gives CDR1 GTSNPN, CDR2 SVGIG (reference sequence). The CDR3 loop reads CAWSHGQGGNEKLFF. CDR3 nucleotide sequence: TGTGCCTGGAGTCATGGCCAGGGCGGTAATGAAAAACTGTTTTTT.

The chain recombines TRBV7-6 with TRBJ1-1; 8 bases are shared with TRBD1. Per the germline V gene, CDR1 is SGHVS and CDR2 is FNYEAQ. J lost 1 base, V lost 2 bases, and 3 bases had no gene match. The CDR3 extends over 15 amino acids. The CDR3 spells CASSLQGAGNTEAFF. CDR3 nucleotide sequence: TGTGCCAGCAGCTTACAGGGGGCCGGGAACACTGAAGCTTTCTTT.

The chain uses TRBV7-2 and TRBJ1-4; D is possibly TRBD1 (6 bases). The CDR3 sequence is 13 residues long. Germline V gives CDR1 SGHTA, CDR2 FQGNSA. V lost 3 bases, J lost 5 bases, and 7 bases lay in between. CDR3 sequence reads: CASSFTGNEKLFF. Here the CDR3 DNA reads TGTGCCAGCAGCTTTACAGGGAATGAAAAACTGTTTTTT.

The CDR3 region is CASSLAGTGASTDTQYF. CDR3 DNA sequence: TGCGCCAGCAGCTTGGCAGGGACAGGGGCCAGCACAGATACGCAGTATTTT. V is TRBV5-1 and J is TRBJ2-3; 10 bases align to TRBD1. J lost 0 bases, V lost 0 bases, and 4 bases had no gene match. This CDR3 has 17 amino acids. The germline gives CDR1 SGHRS, CDR2 YFSETQ. The whole variable domain, filled in from reference TRBV5-1 and TRBJ2-3, reads KAGVTQTPRYLIKTRGQQVTLSCSPISGHRSVSWYQQTPGQGLQFLFEYFSETQRNKGNFPGRFSGRQFSNSRSEMNVSTLELGDSALYLCASSLAGTGASTDTQYFGPGTRLTVL.

V and J are TRBV6-5 and TRBJ2-4; 9 bases match TRBD1. The CDR3 sequence is 15 residues long. In germline, CDR1 is MNHEY, CDR2 SVGAGI. Trimming cost V 0 bases and J 6 bases; bases outside gene matches: 3. The CDR3 DNA reads TGTGCCAGCAGTTACTCGCTGGGACAGGGAAACATTCAGTACTTC. Protein: CASSYSLGQGNIQYF.

This chain connects TRBV6-1 to TRBJ1-5, with TRBD1 as a possible D gene (5 bases). CDR1 is MNHNS and CDR2 is SASEGT in the germline V gene. The CDR3 length is 16 residues. The V gene lost 2 bases and the J gene lost 0 bases, with 11 bases spanning the gap. This CDR3 is CASSERGGDSNQPQHF. The DNA for the CDR3 is TGTGCCAGCAGTGAACGGGGGGGGGATAGCAATCAGCCCCAGCATTTT.

This clone was observed a single time. This chain links TRBV30 with TRBJ2-1; 9 bases match TRBD2. The ends lost 2 bases at V and 5 bases at J; junction bases unmatched: 7. Looked up from germline, CDR1 is GTSNPN and CDR2 is SVGIG (reference sequence). CDR3 length: 15 amino acids. CDR3 in DNA: TGTGCCTGGAGTAAGGCGACTAGCGGAAACAATGAGCAGTTCTTC. This translates into CAWSKATSGNNEQFF.

This chain uses TRBV19 with TRBJ1-5, with 7 positions matching TRBD1. CDR3 size: 14 residues. V was clipped by 5 bases and J by 6 bases; unmatched bases: 7. The germline V gene encodes CDR1 LNHDA and CDR2 SQIVND (reference sequence). CDR3 amino acids: CASSFDRAGQPQHF. CDR3 coding DNA: TGTGCCAGTAGTTTTGACAGGGCAGGTCAGCCCCAGCATTTT.

This rearrangement joins TRBV27 to TRBJ2-3; TRBD2 aligns across 10 bases. V gave up 9 bases and J gave up 8 bases; unmatched junction bases: 17. Germline V gene data show CDR1 as MNHEY and CDR2 as SMNVEV (reference sequence). The length of the CDR3 is 16 residues. CDR3 sequence reads: CASGRAGGLGSVTQYF. CDR3 DNA: TGTGCCAGTGGGCGAGCGGGAGGGTTGGGATCAGTTACGCAGTATTTT.

This clone has only one observation. The rearrangement joins TRBV5-6 to TRBJ2-5, with D maybe TRBD1 (5 bases). V gave up 2 bases and J gave up 5 bases, with 10 bases separating them. The CDR3 contains 13 residues. Germline CDR1 is SGHDT and CDR2 is YYEEEE. The CDR3 region is CASSLGRVETQYF. As DNA, the CDR3 is TGTGCCAGCAGCTTAGGCAGGGTTGAGACCCAGTACTTC.

V usage is TRBV5-1 and J usage is TRBJ2-7, with 9 bases that match TRBD2. The junction had 11 bases not matched to a gene; V was cut back by 1 base and J by 6 bases. Germline loops: CDR1 SGHRS, CDR2 YFSETQ. The CDR3 has 16 amino acids. In DNA form, the CDR3 reads TGCGCCAGCAGCTTGCGTCTAGCGGGAATCGGTGGCGAGCAGTACTTC. Translating gives CASSLRLAGIGGEQYF.

The V and J genes are TRBV19 and TRBJ2-7; D is undetermined. The length of the CDR3 is 13 residues. V lost 3 bases to trimming and J lost 0 bases, with 6 bases between them. Per the germline V gene, CDR1 is LNHDA and CDR2 is SQIVND (reference sequence). In DNA form, the CDR3 reads TGTGCCAGTAGTATCCACAGCTCCTACGAGCAGTACTTC. It specifies CASSIHSSYEQYF.

The chain carries TRBV4-3 and TRBJ1-5; D is unclear. The CDR3 loop spans 16 amino acids. The germline V gene encodes CDR1 LGHNA and CDR2 YSLEER. The ends were cut back, 0 bases at V and 4 bases at J, with 13 bases in the middle. The CDR3 sequence is CASSQEVWALNQPQHF. DNA for the CDR3: TGCGCCAGCAGCCAAGAAGTATGGGCATTAAATCAGCCCCAGCATTTT.

V and J are TRBV4-3 and TRBJ1-2; D is unresolved. The germline V gene has CDR1 LGHNA and CDR2 YSLEER. The CDR3 covers 13 residues. V was trimmed by 1 base and J by 3 bases, leaving 6 bases between them. The DNA of the CDR3 is TGCGCCAGCAGCCAAGGGGAGGACTATGGCTACACCTTC. Translating gives CASSQGEDYGYTF.

The chain has TRBV4-1 and TRBJ2-7, with D unresolved. V was cut by 0 bases and J by 4 bases, with 13 bases left in between. Germline V gives CDR1 MGHRA, CDR2 YSYEKL. The CDR3 runs 15 residues. The CDR3 here is CASSQDFAAVYEQYF. The CDR3 DNA reads TGCGCCAGCAGCCAAGATTTTGCGGCAGTTTACGAGCAGTACTTC.

The chain uses TRBV5-1 and TRBJ1-4; the D gene is possibly TRBD1 (6 bases). The CDR3 consists of 11 residues. V lost 4 bases and J 14 bases, leaving 12 bases between the germline ends. Germline values: CDR1 SGHRS, CDR2 YFSETQ. In nucleotides, the CDR3 is TGCGCCAGCAGCAAAATCGACAGGCTGTTTTTT. Encoded protein: CASSKIDRLFF.

V gene TRBV6-5 combines with J gene TRBJ1-5, with a possible D match to TRBD1 (6 bases). Trimming took 6 bases from V and 7 from J, leaving 13 bases between them. CDR1 is MNHEY, CDR2 SVGAGI, per germline. The CDR3 runs 13 residues. In DNA, the CDR3 is TGTGCCAGCAGAACAGGGTTGGGGCAGCCCCAGCATTTT. Translation: CASRTGLGQPQHF.

This chain joins TRBV18 and TRBJ2-1; 8 bases map to TRBD2. Trimming removed 3 bases from V and 7 bases from J; junction bases left unmatched: 5. This CDR3 has 14 residues. CDR1 is KGHSH, CDR2 LQKENI, per germline. CDR3 nucleotide sequence: TGTGCCAGCTCACCCCCCGGGGGGGTTAATGAGCAGTTCTTC. It specifies CASSPPGGVNEQFF.